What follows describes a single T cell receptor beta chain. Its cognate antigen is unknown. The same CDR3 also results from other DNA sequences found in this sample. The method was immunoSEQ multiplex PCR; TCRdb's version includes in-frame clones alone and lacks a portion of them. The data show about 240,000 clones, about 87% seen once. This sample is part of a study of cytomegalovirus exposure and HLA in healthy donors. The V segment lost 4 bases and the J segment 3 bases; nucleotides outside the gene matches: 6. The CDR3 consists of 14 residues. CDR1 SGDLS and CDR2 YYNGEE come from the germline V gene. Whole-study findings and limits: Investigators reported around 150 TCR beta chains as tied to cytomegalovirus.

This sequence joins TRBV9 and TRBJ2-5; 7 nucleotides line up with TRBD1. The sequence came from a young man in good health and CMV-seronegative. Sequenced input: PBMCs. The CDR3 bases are TGTGCCAGCAGCCCCAAGACAGGGAAAGAGACCCAGTACTTC. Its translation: CASSPKTGKETQYF.